This entry lists 14 T cell receptor beta chains sequenced from one sample in a study of cytomegalovirus exposure and HLA in healthy donors. Researchers ran the PCR with 60 Vbeta and 13 Jbeta primers. TCRdb keeps only in-frame clones here, not all; method: immunoSEQ multiplex PCR. The sample has under 200,000 clones; roughly 80% are singletons. Sequenced material: PBMCs. The receptors stem from a woman between 35 and 50 years old in good health and CMV-seronegative.

With respect to this clone: A read error may produce the germline difference seen at one junction end. The chain links TRBV7-9 to TRBJ1-2; 7 positions match TRBD1. CDR3 length: 15 residues. Germline V gene lookup returns CDR1 SEHNR and CDR2 FQNEAQ (reference sequence). CDR3 nucleotides: TGTTCCAGCAGCCCCGGGGACAGCGTCTACTATGGCTACACCTTC. Translated, it gives CSSSPGDSVYYGYTF.

This chain connects TRBV10-2 to TRBJ1-2, with 8 bases lining up with TRBD1. CDR3 length: 15 amino acids. Germline V lookup: CDR1 WSHSY, CDR2 SAAADI. V gave up 2 bases and J gave up 2 bases; unmatched junction bases: 4. CDR3 in amino acids: CASSEGQGANYGYTF. The CDR3, as DNA: TGCGCCAGCAGTGAGGGGCAGGGGGCAAACTATGGCTACACCTTC.

Only a few counts were recorded for this clone. The J gene is TRBJ2-1, the V gene TRBV7-2; 8 positions match TRBD2. J lost 2 bases, V lost 5 bases, and 11 bases had no gene match. The V gene's germline CDR1 is SGHTA and CDR2 FQGNSA. The CDR3 runs to 17 residues. CDR3 sequence reads: CASSREVGLVTYNEQFF. CDR3 DNA sequence: TGTGCCAGCAGCCGAGAGGTGGGACTAGTAACCTACAATGAGCAGTTCTTC.

The genes are TRBV28 and TRBJ1-6; tentatively, D is TRBD1 (5 bases). Germline values: CDR1 MDHEN, CDR2 SYDVKM. The V end lost 6 bases, the J end lost 12 bases, and 12 bases lay between the germline ends. This CDR3 region has 12 residues. The CDR3 coding sequence is TGTGCCAGCAGCAGTCGGGGGTTACCCCTCCACTTT. It translates to CASSSRGLPLHF. Full variable domain (rest looked up from reference TRBV28 and TRBJ1-6): DVKVTQSSRYLVKRTGEKVFLECVQDMDHENMFWYRQDPGLGLRLIYFSYDVKMKEKGDIPEGYSVSREKKERFSLILESASTNQTSMYLCASSSRGLPLHFGNGTRLTVT.

The V call is TRBV28, the J call TRBJ2-3, with 8 bases identical to TRBD2. V trimming: 8 bases; J trimming: 0 bases; junction bases outside the gene matches: 7. The germline V gene has CDR1 MDHEN and CDR2 SYDVKM. The CDR3 extends over 15 amino acids. The CDR3 nucleotides read TGTGCCAGCCCCCCGGCGGGGGGTAGCACAGATACGCAGTATTTT. It codes for CASPPAGGSTDTQYF.

This clone was recorded only once. The chain combines TRBV7-6 with TRBJ2-1; TRBD2 matches 9 bases. The CDR3 runs 18 residues. Germline trimming cut 0 bases from V and 4 bases from J; bases unmatched to any gene: 10. Germline CDR1 and CDR2: SGHVS and FNYEAQ. The DNA of the CDR3 is TGTGCCAGCAGCTTAGCGGGCGCTAGCGGGGATCTATACAATGAGCAGTTCTTC. Translated, it gives CASSLAGASGDLYNEQFF.

This chain uses TRBV6-5 with TRBJ2-1; D might be TRBD2 (5 bases). CDR1 MNHEY and CDR2 SVGAGI come from the germline V gene. The CDR3 length is 12 residues. V lost 5 bases, J lost 8 bases, and 10 bases lay in between. CDR3 residues: CASSGNSDEQFF. The CDR3 bases are TGTGCCAGCAGTGGGAATAGCGATGAGCAGTTCTTC.

This clone came up a few times. The CDR3 loop reads CASSLANRGNSPLHF. As DNA, the CDR3 is TGTGCCAGCAGCTTAGCAAACAGGGGTAATTCACCCCTCCACTTT. The rearrangement uses TRBV7-9 and TRBJ1-6; 7 bases are a match to TRBD1. The germline CDR1 and CDR2 sequences are SEHNR and FQNEAQ (reference sequence). The CDR3 extends over 15 amino acids. J gave up 6 bases and V 0 bases, and 2 bases lay outside the gene matches.

V usage is TRBV5-1 and J usage is TRBJ1-1; a weak D match, TRBD1 (6 bases). Trimming cost V 0 bases and J 4 bases, with 13 bases left between them. The V gene's germline CDR1 is SGHRS and CDR2 YFSETQ. This CDR3 has 15 residues. CDR3 loop: CASSLGSGEGTEAFF. The CDR3 DNA follows: TGCGCCAGCAGCTTGGGATCAGGGGAAGGCACTGAAGCTTTCTTT. Looking up the rest from reference TRBV5-1 and TRBJ1-1 gives the full variable domain: KAGVTQTPRYLIKTRGQQVTLSCSPISGHRSVSWYQQTPGQGLQFLFEYFSETQRNKGNFPGRFSGRQFSNSRSEMNVSTLELGDSALYLCASSLGSGEGTEAFFGQGTRLTVV.

On this clone itself: The CDR3 carries no conserved terminal phenylalanine or tryptophan, so it likely arises from a read error. It is unclear where the CDR3 begins or ends on the DNA, so no DNA is shown, and the CDR3 is as TCRdb lists it. The chain recombines TRBV19 with TRBJ1-6; the table names TRBD1, a call not compared with the DNA. Germline assignment: CDR1 LNHDA and CDR2 SQIVND (reference sequence). The CDR3 has 11 residues if both end residues are counted. The CDR3 sequence is CASSTRDRGVI.

This clone turned up a few times. The gene calls are TRBV5-1 and TRBJ2-5; 7 bases align to TRBD1. The CDR3 extends over 15 amino acids. Germline CDR1 SGHRS, CDR2 YFSETQ. V was clipped by 4 bases and J by 4 bases; unmatched bases: 10. The CDR3 DNA reads as TGCGCCAGCAGCCCTCGGGACAGATATTTAGAGACCCAGTACTTC. Translation: CASSPRDRYLETQYF.

CDR3 loop: CASRYRGTLAEQYF. The CDR3 nucleotides are TGTGCCAGCAGGTACAGGGGAACCCTCGCCGAGCAGTACTTC. V usage is TRBV5-6 and J usage is TRBJ2-7; TRBD1 agrees at 7 bases. The V gene's germline CDR1 is SGHDT and CDR2 YYEEEE. This CDR3 spans 14 amino acids. After removal of 5 bases from V and 6 bases from J, the junction contained 11 bases not matched to a gene.

This chain joins TRBV9 and TRBJ1-6; D possibly corresponds to TRBD1 (5 bases). The V and J ends lost 2 bases and 0 bases respectively, with 12 bases between them. Germline V gene lookup returns CDR1 SGDLS and CDR2 YYNGEE. CDR3 length equals 17 residues. The CDR3 sequence is CASSVTGLTSYNSPLHF. The CDR3 DNA is TGTGCCAGCAGCGTTACAGGCCTAACCTCCTATAATTCACCCCTCCACTTT.

J is TRBJ2-7 and V is TRBV6-5; D is perhaps TRBD1 (6 bases). The CDR3 extends over 15 amino acids. The germline V gene encodes CDR1 MNHEY and CDR2 SVGAGI. The V end lost 0 bases, the J end lost 5 bases, and 14 bases lay between the germline ends. CDR3 amino acids: CASSYSGRGRDEQYF. The CDR3 DNA sequence: TGTGCCAGCAGTTACTCAGGCAGGGGCCGGGACGAGCAGTACTTC.